A selection of T cell receptor beta chains follows, all from one sample in a study of blood T cell repertoires in COVID-19. The repertoire was sequenced with immunoSEQ multiplex PCR; TCRdb's copy has only in-frame clones and lacks some. The repertoire holds tens of thousands of clones, with approximately 78% as singletons. Source material: peripheral blood. All receptors come from a human donor in a cohort sampled during active or convalescent COVID-19. Both conserved end residues are part of each CDR3. D genes are given only for firm matches. Expanded clones get a size class; other rows say once, few or many, or leave the size out.

D gene | J gene | V gene | clone size | CDR3 DNA | CDR3 protein
TRBD1 | TRBJ2-2 | TRBV9 | - | TGTGCCAGCAGCGTGGGGGACAGGGGGCTCGCCGGGGAGCTGTTTTTT | CASSVGDRGLAGELFF
TRBD1 | TRBJ1-4 | TRBV18 | - | TGTGCCAGCTCACCAAGGACAGGGCGGGAAAAACTGTTTTTT | CASSPRTGREKLFF
- | TRBJ2-1 | TRBV30 | - | TGTGCCTGGAGTATTGGGCAGTACAATGAGCAGTTCTTC | CAWSIGQYNEQFF
TRBD1 | TRBJ2-1 | TRBV7-2 | - | TGTGCCAGCAGCCACGGACAGGGGATGTACAATGAGCAGTTCTTC | CASSHGQGMYNEQFF
- | TRBJ1-2 | TRBV27 | - | TGTGCCAGCAGTTTCTCTGGTGCCAGAACTAACTATGGCTACACCTTC | CASSFSGARTNYGYTF
TRBD2 | TRBJ2-1 | TRBV7-2 | - | TGTGCCAGCAGCTTGATTAGCGGGGGGTCCTACAATGAGCAGTTCTTC | CASSLISGGSYNEQFF
TRBD1 | TRBJ1-1 | TRBV24-1 | once | TGTGCCACCAGTTCGGGACAGGGCTATGAAGCTTTCTTT | CATSSGQGYEAFF
- | TRBJ1-1 | TRBV18 | - | TGTGCCAGCTCACCGAACCTACAGGGAATCGATGGCACTGAAGCTTTCTTT | CASSPNLQGIDGTEAFF
TRBD1 | TRBJ2-1 | TRBV10-3 | - | TGTGCCATCAGCCCCGGACAGGGGTCTGACAATGAGCAGTTCTTC | CAISPGQGSDNEQFF
- | TRBJ1-1 | TRBV19 | - | TGTGCCAGTTTCCCCCCGGGGGGGAGGAACACTGAAGCTTTCTTT | CASFPPGGRNTEAFF
- | TRBJ2-5 | TRBV19 | - | TGTGCCAGTAGTATAGCCACCGGGGAGGTGGGCTGGGAGACCCAGTACTTC | CASSIATGEVGWETQYF
TRBD1 | TRBJ1-1 | TRBV5-6 | - | TGTGCCAGCAGTTTTAGACCGGGACAGGGAAACACTGAAGCTTTCTTT | CASSFRPGQGNTEAFF
TRBD1 | TRBJ1-6 | TRBV10-2 | - | TGCGCCAGCAGCCCGGGACAGGGGTCGAATTCACCCCTCCACTTT | CASSPGQGSNSPLHF
- | TRBJ2-7 | TRBV3-1/TRBV3-2 | once | TGTGCCAGCAGCCCTTACCTGGGGGGAGAGAGCGAGCAGTACTTC | CASSPYLGGESEQYF
- | TRBJ2-3 | TRBV9 | - | TGTGCCAGCAGCTCAGGGGCGTCCACAGATACGCAGTATTTT | CASSSGASTDTQYF
- | TRBJ1-3 | TRBV3-1/TRBV3-2 | - | TGTGCCAGCAGCCAAGATAGGGGCACGCGGGGAAACACCATATATTTT | CASSQDRGTRGNTIYF
- | TRBJ1-5 | TRBV12-3/TRBV12-4 | - | TGTGCCAGCAGTAGGGACACGGATCAGCCCCAGCATTTT | CASSRDTDQPQHF
TRBD1 | TRBJ1-1 | TRBV10-3 | - | TGTGCCATCAGAGCGACAGGGGGGAACACTGAAGCTTTCTTT | CAIRATGGNTEAFF
TRBD2 | TRBJ2-1 | TRBV3-1/TRBV3-2 | few | TGTGCCAGCAGCGTCAGGAGCGGGGGTTACAATGAGCAGTTCTTC | CASSVRSGGYNEQFF
TRBD2 | TRBJ2-7 | TRBV11-1 | - | TGTGCCAGCAGCTCCCCGCGGACTAGTGGGGACGAGCAGTACTTC | CASSSPRTSGDEQYF
- | TRBJ2-3 | TRBV9 | - | TGTGCCAGCAGCGTAGACAGTACTAGCACAGATACGCAGTATTTT | CASSVDSTSTDTQYF
TRBD2 | TRBJ2-2 | TRBV18 | once | TGTGCCAGCTCGCCGTACGGGACTACGAACACCGGGGAGCTGTTTTTT | CASSPYGTTNTGELFF
- | TRBJ2-7 | TRBV4-3 | - | TGCGCCAGCAGCCAAGCGCGGGGATGGACCTACGAGCAGTACTTC | CASSQARGWTYEQYF
- | TRBJ1-1 | TRBV7-2 | - | TGTGCCAGCAGCTTTCGAGCATCCAACGAAGCTTTCTTT | CASSFRASNEAFF
- | TRBJ2-5 | TRBV20-1 | - | TGCAGTGCTAGCTCCGAGACCCAGTACTTC | CSASSETQYF
TRBD1 | TRBJ2-2 | TRBV11-3 | - | TGTGCCAGCAGCTTAGCGTTTGGGGACAGGGGAGCCGGGGAGCTGTTTTTT | CASSLAFGDRGAGELFF
TRBD1 | TRBJ1-2 | TRBV4-1 | - | TGCGCCAGCAGCCAAGGAAGGGGGCTAGGGGACTATGGCTACACCTTC | CASSQGRGLGDYGYTF
TRBD2 | TRBJ2-5 | TRBV9 | - | TGTGCCAGCAGCACCCGACTAGCGGGTCAAGAGACCCAGTACTTC | CASSTRLAGQETQYF
- | TRBJ1-2 | TRBV19 | - | TGTGCCAGTAGTATAGGTCAGGACGGCGGGGGCTATGGCTACACCTTC | CASSIGQDGGGYGYTF
TRBD2 | TRBJ2-3 | TRBV27 | - | TGTGCCAGCAGTTCCCGGGAGAGCGGGGGGGCCTTCCTAGGCACAGATACGCAGTATTTT | CASSSRESGGAFLGTDTQYF
TRBD2 | TRBJ2-2 | TRBV12-5 | - | TGTGCTAGTGGCCGACTAGCGGGGGAATCCGGGGAGCTGTTTTTT | CASGRLAGESGELFF
TRBD1 | TRBJ1-6 | TRBV6-2/TRBV6-3 | few | TGTGCCAGCAGTTGGACAGGTCCGAATTCACCCCTCCACTTT | CASSWTGPNSPLHF
- | TRBJ2-7 | TRBV6-1 | - | TGTGCCAGCAGTGAAGGCACTATCTCCTACGAGCAGTACTTC | CASSEGTISYEQYF